What follows describes a single TCR beta chain. This CDR3 is 19 amino acids long. Germline CDR1 reads SGHTA; CDR2 reads FQGTGA. V was cut by 1 base and J by 0 bases, with 16 bases left in between. This record belongs to a study of T cell responses to AZD1222 COVID-19 vaccine. Sequencing used immunoSEQ multiplex PCR; TCRdb keeps in-frame clones, though not all of them. The table shows 130,000 to 150,000 clones, with about 93% occurring only once. The chain joins TRBV7-3 to TRBJ2-6; D possibly uses TRBD1 or TRBD2 (5 bases each). The sample consisted of peripheral blood, taken on day 0 of AZD1222 vaccination. This TCR came from an adult in good health. CDR3 residues: CASSLMGPGRASGANVLTF. For the CDR3, the DNA is TGTGCCAGCAGCTTAATGGGCCCAGGGAGAGCCTCTGGGGCCAACGTCCTGACTTTC. Using reference TRBV7-3 and TRBJ2-6 for the parts outside the CDR3, the full variable domain is GAGVSQTPSNKVTEKGKYVELRCDPISGHTALYWYRQSLGQGPEFLIYFQGTGAADDSGLPNDRFFAVRPEGSVSTLKIQRTERGDSAVYLCASSLMGPGRASGANVLTFGAGSRLTVL.